The 16 T cell receptor beta chains below were found in one sample sequenced in a study of T cells after yellow fever vaccination. TCRdb called the 5' RACE reads again in MiXCR, with one record for every CDR3 protein. The sample lists about 140,000 distinct CDR3 sequences; about 6.9% were seen once. This specimen was CD4+ T cells sorted from PBMCs, taken 10 days after the yellow fever booster vaccination. These receptors originate from a man aged 25 to 40 who received the YFV17D yellow fever vaccine.

This clonotype turned up a few times. The gene calls are TRBV30 and TRBJ2-2; 8 bases map to TRBD1. Trimming took 3 bases from V and 8 from J; bases not matched to a gene: 5. CDR3 length: 13 amino acids. Germline-derived CDR1 and CDR2 are GTSNPN and SVGIG (reference sequence). CDR3 nucleotide sequence: TGTGCCTGGAGCGTCAGGGGGCCTGGGGAGCTGTTTTTT. This sequence encodes CAWSVRGPGELFF.

This clonotype was counted ten times or more. The chain is built from TRBV7-8 and TRBJ1-1, with a possible D match to TRBD1 (5 bases). Looked up from germline, CDR1 is SGHVS and CDR2 is FQNEAQ. This CDR3 spans 14 amino acids. With 3 bases removed from V and 5 bases from J, the gap between germline ends came to 13 bases. The CDR3: CASSLSREGTEAFF. The CDR3 DNA follows: TGTGCCAGCAGCTTGTCCAGGGAAGGGACTGAAGCTTTCTTT.

This clonotype was seen a few times. The CDR3 loop is CASSFGSSGNTIYF. CDR3 nucleotide sequence: TGTGCCAGCAGCTTTGGGAGCTCTGGAAACACCATATATTTT. The genes are TRBV5-4 and TRBJ1-3; D is uncertain. Germline V gene sequence: CDR1 SGHNT, CDR2 YYREEE (reference sequence). V shed 2 bases and J shed 0 bases, with 6 bases lying between them. CDR3 length equals 14 residues.

This clonotype was seen ten or more times. This sequence joins TRBV29-1 and TRBJ1-1, with unresolved D. The CDR3 length is 13 residues. V lost 7 bases to trimming and J lost 5 bases, with 17 bases between them. Germline CDR1 SQVTM, CDR2 ANQGSEA. The CDR3 loop is CSAWTFMGTEAFF. The CDR3, as DNA: TGCAGCGCCTGGACCTTTATGGGGACTGAAGCTTTCTTT.

This clonotype occurred many times. The chain couples TRBV20-1 to TRBJ2-7; 11 nucleotides agree with TRBD2. The CDR3 spans 13 residues. Per the germline V gene, CDR1 is DFQATT and CDR2 is SNEGSKA (reference sequence). The chain's CDR3 is CSGGTSGSYEQYF. For the CDR3, the DNA is TGCAGCGGGGGGACTAGCGGCTCCTACGAGCAGTACTTC.

This clonotype was detected many times. The chain carries TRBV6-5 and TRBJ2-7, with 9 positions matching TRBD1. CDR1 and CDR2 (germline): MNHEY, SVGAGI. V was pared by 6 bases and J by 0 bases, with 6 bases of the junction left unmatched. This CDR3 is built from 15 residues. The CDR3 here is CASRPGQGISYEQYF. CDR3 DNA sequence: TGTGCCAGCAGACCCGGACAGGGGATCTCCTACGAGCAGTACTTC.

This clonotype was picked up many times. The V gene is TRBV18, the J gene TRBJ1-1; D call uncertain. Trimming shortened V by 1 base and J by 8 bases, and 11 bases separated the two germline ends. Germline V gives CDR1 KGHSH, CDR2 LQKENI. The CDR3 runs 13 residues. The CDR3 bases are TGTGCCAGCTCACCACGTACAATAGGCGAAGCTTTCTTT. Translating gives CASSPRTIGEAFF.

This clonotype was detected ten times or more. The rearrangement uses TRBV19 and TRBJ1-1, with D hard to call. Germline lookup yields CDR1 LNHDA and CDR2 SQIVND (reference sequence). V was cut by 6 bases and J by 3 bases, with 14 bases left in between. There are 14 residues in the CDR3. The CDR3 here is CASRRDRADTEAFF. The CDR3 coding sequence is TGTGCCAGTAGAAGGGATAGGGCGGACACTGAAGCTTTCTTT.

This clonotype was recorded at least ten times. The CDR3 region is CASKERGYQETQYF. For the CDR3, the DNA is TGTGCCAGTAAGGAGCGGGGGTACCAAGAGACCCAGTACTTC. The J gene is TRBJ2-5, the V gene TRBV19; the match to TRBD2 covers 8 bases. CDR1 is LNHDA and CDR2 is SQIVND in the germline V gene (reference sequence). The CDR3 covers 14 residues. Germline trimming cut 7 bases from V and 0 bases from J; bases unmatched to any gene: 4. Supplemented by reference TRBV19 and TRBJ2-5, the full variable domain reads DGGITQSPKYLFRKEGQNVTLSCEQNLNHDAMYWYRQDPGQGLRLIYYSQIVNDFQKGDIAEGYSVSREKKESFPLTVTSAQKNPTAFYLCASKERGYQETQYFGPGTRLLVL.

This clonotype has at least ten counts. V usage is TRBV6-5 and J usage is TRBJ2-1, with 11 bases lining up with TRBD2. The V and J ends lost 2 bases and 6 bases, in that order; junction bases with no gene match: 3. Germline-derived CDR1 and CDR2 are MNHEY and SVGAGI. This CDR3 contains 15 residues. CDR3 region: CASSYPGLAGNEQFF. The CDR3, as DNA: TGTGCCAGCAGTTACCCCGGACTAGCGGGCAATGAGCAGTTCTTC.

Many counts were recorded for this clonotype. The chain uses TRBV6-5 and TRBJ2-7, with D perhaps TRBD1 (6 bases). Germline V gene sequence: CDR1 MNHEY, CDR2 SVGAGI. Deletions cut 2 bases from V and 2 bases from J, with 16 bases between. The CDR3 consists of 16 residues. The CDR3 DNA reads as TGTGCCAGCAGTTACGGGGGCAGCCAAGTCGCCTACGAGCAGTACTTC. It encodes CASSYGGSQVAYEQYF.

Many counts were recorded for this clonotype. The V call is TRBV29-1, the J call TRBJ1-1, with TRBD1 identical over 10 bases. Germline CDR1 and CDR2: SQVTM and ANQGSEA. With 7 bases clipped from V and 5 bases from J, the junction kept 7 bases outside the gene matches. The CDR3 has 13 amino acids. This CDR3 reads CSALTGGGTEAFF. Written as DNA, the CDR3 is TGCAGCGCCTTGACAGGGGGCGGAACTGAAGCTTTCTTT.

The V and J genes are TRBV7-9 and TRBJ2-5; D unresolved. V shed 5 bases and J shed 5 bases, with 15 bases lying between them. The germline gives CDR1 SEHNR, CDR2 FQNEAQ (reference sequence). CDR3 size: 14 residues. CDR3 in amino acids: CASSPHSDGETQYF. The CDR3 DNA reads TGTGCCAGCAGCCCCCACTCCGACGGGGAGACCCAGTACTTC.

This clonotype was detected many times. V and J are TRBV6-1 and TRBJ2-7, with D possibly being TRBD1 or TRBD2 (5 bases each). CDR3 length: 17 amino acids. Germline CDR1 MNHNS, CDR2 SASEGT. Trimming left V 6 bases short and J 7 bases short, with 28 bases between. The CDR3 region is CASSRPHRDGLYREQYF. CDR3 bases: TGTGCCAGCAGCCGACCGCACCGGGACGGACTTTACCGGGAGCAGTACTTC.

This clonotype was counted many times. The J gene is TRBJ2-5, the V gene TRBV5-1, with D uncertain. Germline CDR1 is SGHRS and CDR2 is YFSETQ. V lost 4 bases and J lost 5, with 18 bases in between. This CDR3 is 15 amino acids long. The DNA of the CDR3 is TGCGCCAGCAGCATATCCAGTACCCTGGGGGAGACCCAGTACTTC. It is translated as CASSISSTLGETQYF.

This clonotype was observed at least ten times. This chain joins TRBV5-1 and TRBJ2-4; TRBD1 or TRBD2 may be the D gene (5 bases each). Deletions cut 4 bases from V and 8 bases from J, with 19 bases between. The CDR3 runs to 15 residues. Germline V gene lookup returns CDR1 SGHRS and CDR2 YFSETQ. CDR3 coding DNA: TGCGCCAGCAGCCCCCGGGACCCAATAAAGGACATTCAGTACTTC. Amino acids: CASSPRDPIKDIQYF.